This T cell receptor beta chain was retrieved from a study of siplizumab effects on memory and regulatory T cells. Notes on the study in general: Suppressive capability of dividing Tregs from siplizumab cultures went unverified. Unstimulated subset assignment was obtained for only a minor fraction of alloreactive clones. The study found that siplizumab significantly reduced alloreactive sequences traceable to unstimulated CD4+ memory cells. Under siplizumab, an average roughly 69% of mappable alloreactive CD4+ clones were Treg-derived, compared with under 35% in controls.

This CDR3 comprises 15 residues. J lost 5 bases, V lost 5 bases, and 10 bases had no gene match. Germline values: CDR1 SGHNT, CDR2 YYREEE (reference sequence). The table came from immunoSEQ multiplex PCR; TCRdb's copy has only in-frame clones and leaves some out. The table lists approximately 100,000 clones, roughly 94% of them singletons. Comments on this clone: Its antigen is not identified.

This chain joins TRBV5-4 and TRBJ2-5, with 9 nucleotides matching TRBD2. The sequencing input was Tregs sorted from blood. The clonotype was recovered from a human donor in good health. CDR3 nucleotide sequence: TGTGCCAGCAGGCCTAGCGGGACTTTTAGGGAGACCCAGTACTTC. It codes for CASRPSGTFRETQYF.